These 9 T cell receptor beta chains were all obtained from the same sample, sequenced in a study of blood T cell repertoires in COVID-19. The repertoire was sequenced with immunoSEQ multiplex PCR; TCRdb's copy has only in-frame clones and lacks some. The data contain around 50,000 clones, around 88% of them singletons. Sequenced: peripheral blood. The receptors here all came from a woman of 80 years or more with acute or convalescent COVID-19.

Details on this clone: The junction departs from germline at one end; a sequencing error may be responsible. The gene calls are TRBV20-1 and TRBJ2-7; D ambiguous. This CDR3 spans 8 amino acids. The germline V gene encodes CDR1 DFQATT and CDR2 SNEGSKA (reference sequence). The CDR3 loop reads CSVTERYF. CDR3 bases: TGCAGTGTTACCGAGCGGTACTTC.

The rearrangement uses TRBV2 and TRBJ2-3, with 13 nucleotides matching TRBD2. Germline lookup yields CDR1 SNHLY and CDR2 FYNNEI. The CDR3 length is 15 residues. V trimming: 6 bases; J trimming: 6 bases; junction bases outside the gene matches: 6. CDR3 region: CASRVLAGGRDTQYF. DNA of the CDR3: TGTGCCAGCAGAGTACTAGCGGGAGGGAGGGATACGCAGTATTTT.

The CDR3, as DNA: TGTGCCAGCAGCAGCGGACTAGCGGCTAGCACAGATACGCAGTATTTT. Its protein product is CASSSGLAASTDTQYF. The chain has TRBV5-8 and TRBJ2-3; TRBD2 matches 10 bases. CDR1 is SGHTS, CDR2 YDEGEE, per germline. The CDR3 spans 16 residues. V gave up 4 bases and J gave up 0 bases; unmatched junction bases: 5.

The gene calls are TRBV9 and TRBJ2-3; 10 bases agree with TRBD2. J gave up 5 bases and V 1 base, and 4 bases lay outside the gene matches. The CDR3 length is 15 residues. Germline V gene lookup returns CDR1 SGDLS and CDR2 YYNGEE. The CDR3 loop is CASSVLAGVGDTQYF. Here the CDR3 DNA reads TGTGCCAGCAGCGTACTAGCGGGAGTGGGAGATACGCAGTATTTT.

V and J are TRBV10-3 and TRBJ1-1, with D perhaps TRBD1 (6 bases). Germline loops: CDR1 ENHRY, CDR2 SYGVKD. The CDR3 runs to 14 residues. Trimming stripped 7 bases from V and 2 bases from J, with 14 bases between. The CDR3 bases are TGTGCCATCACTCTGGACAGAACCAACACTGAAGCTTTCTTT. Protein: CAITLDRTNTEAFF.

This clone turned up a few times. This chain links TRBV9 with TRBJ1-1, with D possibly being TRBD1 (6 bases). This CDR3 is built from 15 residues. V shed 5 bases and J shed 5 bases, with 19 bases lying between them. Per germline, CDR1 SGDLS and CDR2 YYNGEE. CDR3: CASSRTTGLGTEAFF. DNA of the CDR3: TGTGCCAGCAGTCGAACTACAGGGCTCGGAACTGAAGCTTTCTTT.

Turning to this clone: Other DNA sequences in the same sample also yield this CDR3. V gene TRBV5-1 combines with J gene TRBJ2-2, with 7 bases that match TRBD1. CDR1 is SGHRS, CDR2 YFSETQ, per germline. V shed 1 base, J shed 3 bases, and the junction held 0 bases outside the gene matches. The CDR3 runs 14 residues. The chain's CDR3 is CASSLQGDTGELFF. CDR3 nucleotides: TGCGCCAGCAGCTTGCAGGGGGACACCGGGGAGCTGTTTTTT.

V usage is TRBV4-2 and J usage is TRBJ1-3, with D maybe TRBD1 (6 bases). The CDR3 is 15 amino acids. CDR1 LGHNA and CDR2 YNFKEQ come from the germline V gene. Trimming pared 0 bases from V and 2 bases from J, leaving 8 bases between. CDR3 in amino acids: CASSQDGTTGNTIYF. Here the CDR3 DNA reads TGTGCCAGCAGCCAAGATGGGACAACTGGAAACACCATATATTTT.

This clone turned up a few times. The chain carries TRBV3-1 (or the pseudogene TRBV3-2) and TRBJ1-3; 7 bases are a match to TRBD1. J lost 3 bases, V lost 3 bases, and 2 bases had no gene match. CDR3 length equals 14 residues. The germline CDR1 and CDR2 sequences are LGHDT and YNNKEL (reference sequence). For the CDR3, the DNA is TGTGCCAGCAGCCAGGGGACAGTTGGAAACACCATATATTTT. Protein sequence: CASSQGTVGNTIYF.